Each of the 26 T cell receptor beta chains below was sequenced from the same sample in a study of T cell clusters in autoimmune cytopenias. Approximately 40,000 genome equivalents of blood DNA were amplified for TRB. One tube held mixed TRB-A and TRB-B primer pools for touch-down PCR. TCRdb re-called the multiplex PCR reads and shows each CDR3 protein once, DNA omitted. The sample spans 9,500 to 15,000 distinct CDR3 sequences; the ten largest clones claim approximately 3.2%. In addition, the sample was reused for a study of T cell repertoires in aging, cancer and after chemotherapy.

The sample consisted of peripheral blood. The receptors shown here come from a human donor in good health.

V gene TRBV5-1 combines with J gene TRBJ1-5; TCRdb outputs TRBD1, but without DNA this stays unchecked. The CDR3 totals 15 residues. From germline, CDR1 is SGHRS and CDR2 YFSETQ. This CDR3 is CASSRPGTGGQPQHF.

The chain has TRBV7-6 and TRBJ2-1; TCRdb outputs TRBD2, but without DNA this stays unchecked. The length of the CDR3 is 15 residues. From germline, CDR1 is SGHVS and CDR2 FNYEAQ. CDR3: CASSASKGGLNEQFF.

The rearrangement joins TRBV20-1 to TRBJ1-2. Germline V CDR1 and CDR2: DFQATT, SNEGSKA (reference sequence). This CDR3 spans 13 amino acids. CDR3 sequence reads: CSASGGGNYGYTF.

V usage is TRBV18 and J usage is TRBJ2-2; as DNA is missing, the TRBD1 call by TCRdb cannot be tested. Germline CDR1 KGHSH, CDR2 LQKENI. CDR3 length equals 14 residues. The CDR3 is CASSPPPSGGELFF.

The chain employs TRBV6-2 or TRBV6-3 and TRBJ2-2; TCRdb lists TRBD1, though no DNA is available to test this call. The CDR3 has 17 amino acids. Germline V gives CDR1 MNHEY, CDR2 SVGEGT. The CDR3 loop reads CASKSAPGGYGTGELFF.

The chain uses TRBV24-1 and TRBJ1-2; the D gene TCRdb calls, TRBD1, cannot be checked with no DNA. Looked up from germline, CDR1 is KGHDR and CDR2 is SFDVKD. This CDR3 spans 15 amino acids. The CDR3 region is CATSDSGQGALGYTF.

CDR3 in amino acids: CASSPHLDRREQYF. This sequence joins TRBV12-3 or TRBV12-4 and TRBJ2-7; the TRBD1 assignment by TCRdb is unverifiable without DNA. This CDR3 contains 14 residues.

Considering frequency, this clonotype is medium-sized. The chain joins TRBV6-1 to TRBJ1-2; the TCRdb D gene call, TRBD1, has no DNA to confirm it. CDR1 is MNHNS and CDR2 is SASEGT in the germline V gene. CDR3 length: 14 residues. CDR3 region: CASSETGVGYGYTF.

This rearrangement joins TRBV6-2 or TRBV6-3 to TRBJ1-1; TCRdb lists TRBD1, though no DNA is available to test this call. This CDR3 is built from 15 residues. CDR1 is MNHEY, CDR2 SVGEGT, per germline. CDR3 sequence reads: CASSYSAGIGTEAFF.

The chain employs TRBV18 and TRBJ2-7. The germline gives CDR1 KGHSH, CDR2 LQKENI. The CDR3 has 14 residues. CDR3 amino acids: CASSPATLTYEQYF.

The V and J genes are TRBV11-1 and TRBJ2-2. Germline V gene sequence: CDR1 SGHAT, CDR2 FQDESV (reference sequence). CDR3 length: 14 residues. The CDR3: CASSLSGILGELFF.

The chain employs TRBV7-9 and TRBJ1-4. CDR1 and CDR2 from the germline V gene are SEHNR and FQNEAQ (reference sequence). The CDR3 consists of 14 residues. This CDR3 is CASSLVDSNEKLFF.

This chain links TRBV6-5 with TRBJ2-1; TCRdb reports TRBD2, a call that lacks DNA to check it against. The CDR3 loop spans 15 amino acids. From germline, CDR1 is MNHEY and CDR2 SVGAGI. CDR3 loop: CASSETGTSGGKQFF.

This clonotype ranks as medium-sized in terms of frequency. The chain carries TRBV7-6 and TRBJ2-7; TCRdb's assignment of TRBD2 cannot be checked, as there is no DNA. The CDR3 is 14 amino acids. The germline V gene has CDR1 SGHVS and CDR2 FNYEAQ. The CDR3 here is CASSSGTSTYEQYF.

The chain uses TRBV7-6 and TRBJ2-5; no DNA is available, so the TRBD1 call from TCRdb remains unchecked. The CDR3 has 13 amino acids. Germline V gives CDR1 SGHVS, CDR2 FNYEAQ. This CDR3 reads CASSFAIRADQYF.

This clonotype is labeled medium-sized based on frequency. The rearrangement uses TRBV20-1 and TRBJ2-7; TCRdb designates TRBD2, a call that cannot be tested without DNA. Germline V lookup: CDR1 DFQATT, CDR2 SNEGSKA (reference sequence). This CDR3 comprises 12 residues. The chain's CDR3 is CSARPSSYEQYF.

V and J are TRBV6-4 and TRBJ2-3; TCRdb names TRBD1, which stays unverified in the absence of DNA. Germline V gene lookup returns CDR1 MRHNA and CDR2 SNTAGT. There are 15 residues in the CDR3. The CDR3: CASSGLAGVTDTQYF.

The gene calls are TRBV5-1 and TRBJ1-5. CDR1 is SGHRS and CDR2 is YFSETQ in the germline V gene. This CDR3 spans 16 amino acids. The CDR3: CASSLEGGTGNQPQHF. Full variable domain (rest looked up from reference TRBV5-1 and TRBJ1-5): KAGVTQTPRYLIKTRGQQVTLSCSPISGHRSVSWYQQTPGQGLQFLFEYFSETQRNKGNFPGRFSGRQFSNSRSEMNVSTLELGDSALYLCASSLEGGTGNQPQHFGDGTRLSIL.

V usage is TRBV11-2 and J usage is TRBJ2-7. CDR3 length: 13 residues. CDR1 and CDR2 (germline): SGHAT, FQNNGV. CDR3 protein: CASSLDATGEQYF.

The chain couples TRBV12-3 or TRBV12-4 to TRBJ2-3; TCRdb proposes TRBD1, but this gene call is untestable without DNA. The CDR3 is 16 amino acids. The CDR3 spells CASSPGGQVSTDTQYF.

The V call is TRBV11-2, the J call TRBJ2-1; TCRdb indicates TRBD1, and absent DNA this call remains unverified. Germline loops: CDR1 SGHAT, CDR2 FQNNGV. The CDR3 length is 15 residues. The chain's CDR3 is CASSLEQGAYNEQFF.

V usage is TRBV4-3 and J usage is TRBJ2-2; TCRdb names TRBD2, which stays unverified in the absence of DNA. Germline V gene sequence: CDR1 LGHNA, CDR2 YSLEER. There are 18 residues in the CDR3. CDR3 region: CASSQDRTSGGPTGELFF.

The chain carries TRBV6-1 and TRBJ1-1; TCRdb returns TRBD1, unconfirmable since there is no DNA. Germline V gives CDR1 MNHNS, CDR2 SASEGT. The CDR3 consists of 21 residues. The CDR3: CASSEAIRTGPLWERNTEAFF.

The chain links TRBV5-1 to TRBJ2-7; as DNA is missing, the TRBD2 call by TCRdb cannot be tested. The CDR3 has 17 amino acids. CDR1 SGHRS and CDR2 YFSETQ come from the germline V gene. CDR3 residues: CASSLVGSPGVGYEQYF.

V gene TRBV19 combines with J gene TRBJ1-1. The germline V gene has CDR1 LNHDA and CDR2 SQIVND (reference sequence). This CDR3 is 17 amino acids long. The CDR3 is CASSILSAGEGRWDAFF.

This clonotype is medium-sized by frequency. This CDR3 reads CASSMAQGPYEQYF. This chain connects TRBV19 to TRBJ2-7; the TCRdb D gene call, TRBD2, has no DNA to confirm it. This CDR3 contains 14 residues. The germline V gene has CDR1 LNHDA and CDR2 SQIVND (reference sequence).